The entry that follows covers one TCR beta chain sequence. What it recognizes is unknown. The entry originates in a study of human CD4 T cells and Enterobacteriaceae. Sequenced by immunoSEQ multiplex PCR; TCRdb stores in-frame clones only, minus some. The data contain approximately 26,000 clones, approximately 80% of them seen just once; the ten biggest clones take up around 0.96%. CDR3 length equals 16 residues. Notes on the study in general: Ex vivo, broadly cross-reactive clonotypes appeared more expanded than specific ones. Matching to same-donor CFSE-low cultures alone inferred ex vivo clonotype reactivity.

The memory gate held CD4+ cells that were not CD45RA+CCR7+CD95- naive cells, over 98% pure. Healthy donor blood came from Swiss blood donation centers. Positive selection with CD4 and CD14 microbeads isolated CD4+ T cells and monocytes. The sequenced sample was memory CD4+ T cells from blood. The chain uses TRBV12-2 and TRBJ2-3; the table assigns TRBD2, which was not confirmed against the DNA. TRBV12-2 is reported as a pseudogene. This clonotype was obtained from a human donor in good health. The CDR3 region has the DNA TGTGCAAGTCGCTTATGGACTAGCAGTATGCCAGATACGCAGTATTTT. This encodes CASRLWTSSMPDTQYF.